These 31 T cell receptor beta chains were sequenced from one sample in a study of neurological immune-mediated disorders. MiXCR was run by TCRdb on the 5' RACE reads, yielding one entry per CDR3 protein. In the table there are 25,000 to 35,000 distinct CDR3 sequences, roughly 16% of which are singletons. Noted time point: technical triplicate 3. The sample was CD4+ T cells from blood. The receptor set was obtained from a female donor with HTLV-1-associated myelopathy (HAM/TSP).

This clonotype has at least ten counts. The V call is TRBV4-1, the J call TRBJ2-7, with no clear D. The V gene lost 2 bases and the J gene lost 5 bases, with 10 bases spanning the gap. Germline V CDR1 and CDR2: MGHRA, YSYEKL. CDR3 length: 13 residues. CDR3 amino acids: CASSQNIGNEQYF. CDR3 bases: TGCGCCAGCAGCCAAAATATAGGGAACGAGCAGTACTTC.

This clonotype was recorded many times. The chain couples TRBV13 to TRBJ2-2, with 13 bases that match TRBD2. V shed 5 bases, J shed 5 bases, and the junction held 11 bases outside the gene matches. The CDR3 spans 18 residues. CDR1 is PRHDT and CDR2 is FYEKMQ in the germline V gene (reference sequence). CDR3 DNA: TGTGCCAGCAGCCCCGAGCCGGGACTAGCGGGACAAACCGGGGAGCTGTTTTTT. Its protein is CASSPEPGLAGQTGELFF.

This clonotype was recorded at least ten times. The junction shows a germline mismatch at one end, possibly a read error. V is TRBV3-1 and J is TRBJ2-7; D is unclear. The CDR3 length is 15 residues. Germline V gene data show CDR1 as LGHDT and CDR2 as YNNKEL (reference sequence). The CDR3, as DNA: TGTGCCAGCAGTCAAGATCAGGCAGGTTCCTACGAGCAGTACTTC. Protein product: CASSQDQAGSYEQYF.

This clonotype is categorized as medium-sized. This chain links TRBV2 with TRBJ2-2; no clear D. Germline assignment: CDR1 SNHLY and CDR2 FYNNEI. The CDR3 has 13 residues. The V gene lost 4 bases and the J gene lost 2 bases, with 5 bases spanning the gap. The CDR3 here is CASSGHNTGELFF. CDR3 sequence (DNA): TGTGCCAGCAGTGGTCACAACACCGGGGAGCTGTTTTTT.

This clonotype showed up many times. The V call is TRBV20-1, the J call TRBJ2-5, with D tentatively TRBD2 (6 bases). V shed 1 base and J shed 1 base, with 10 bases lying between them. This CDR3 has 14 residues. Germline CDR1 is DFQATT and CDR2 is SNEGSKA (reference sequence). CDR3 region: CSARADYLQETQYF. CDR3 nucleotide sequence: TGCAGTGCTAGAGCGGACTACCTCCAAGAGACCCAGTACTTC.

This chain uses TRBV10-3 with TRBJ1-1, with 7 bases lining up with TRBD1. This CDR3 contains 13 residues. Trimming took 7 bases from V and 3 from J; bases not matched to a gene: 5. Germline V gives CDR1 ENHRY, CDR2 SYGVKD. Written as DNA, the CDR3 is TGTGCCATCATGCAGGGGGGGCACACTGAAGCTTTCTTT. Translated, it gives CAIMQGGHTEAFF.

This clonotype was seen ten or more times. The genes are TRBV7-3 and TRBJ2-1, with D perhaps matching TRBD2 (5 bases). V was pared by 2 bases and J by 1 base, with 9 bases between. Germline V CDR1 and CDR2: SGHTA, FQGTGA. The CDR3 length is 15 residues. CDR3 amino acids: CASSLLGGSYNEQFF. The CDR3 region has the DNA TGTGCCAGCAGCTTACTAGGAGGTTCCTACAATGAGCAGTTCTTC.

The table lists this clonotype with many counts. This chain links TRBV9 with TRBJ1-1; D is unclear. The ends were cut back, 3 bases at V and 0 bases at J, with 9 bases in the middle. This CDR3 is 14 amino acids long. Per the germline V gene, CDR1 is SGDLS and CDR2 is YYNGEE. In DNA, the CDR3 is TGTGCCAGCAGCGCCGGACCGATGAACACTGAAGCTTTCTTT. Its translation is CASSAGPMNTEAFF. The whole variable domain, remainder taken from reference TRBV9 and TRBJ1-1, is DSGVTQTPKHLITATGQRVTLRCSPRSGDLSVYWYQQSLDQGLQFLIQYYNGEERAKGNILERFSAQQFPDLHSELNLSSLELGDSALYFCASSAGPMNTEAFFGQGTRLTVV.

Ten or more counts support this clonotype. The CDR3 region is CATSDSGTSLGNEQFF. The DNA for the CDR3 is TGTGCCACCAGTGACTCCGGGACATCCTTGGGCAATGAGCAGTTCTTC. This sequence joins TRBV24-1 and TRBJ2-1; D is possibly TRBD1 (6 bases). Trimming cost V 4 bases and J 6 bases, with 18 bases left between them. Germline V gene sequence: CDR1 KGHDR, CDR2 SFDVKD. This CDR3 has 16 residues.

This clonotype was counted ten times or more. The rearrangement links TRBV20-1 to TRBJ1-6, with TRBD1 matching 9 bases. CDR1 and CDR2 (germline): DFQATT, SNEGSKA (reference sequence). The CDR3 spans 14 residues. With 6 bases clipped from V and 8 bases from J, the junction kept 8 bases outside the gene matches. In DNA form, the CDR3 reads TGCAGTGCCCAAACAGGGGGCAAGGATTCACCCCTCCACTTT. The encoded protein is CSAQTGGKDSPLHF.

There are many counts of this clonotype. The V gene is TRBV12-3 or TRBV12-4, the J gene TRBJ2-3, with TRBD2 matching over 8 bases. The CDR3 spans 16 residues. After removal of 1 base from V and 6 bases from J, the junction contained 9 bases not matched to a gene. CDR3 bases: TGTGCCAGCAGTTTAGATAAGCTAGCGGGCCTGGATACGCAGTATTTT. Amino acid sequence: CASSLDKLAGLDTQYF.

This clonotype was seen many times. The V call is TRBV12-3 or TRBV12-4, the J call TRBJ1-1; tentatively, D is TRBD1 (5 bases). V gave up 4 bases and J gave up 10 bases, with 16 bases separating them. This CDR3 is 13 amino acids long. The CDR3 region is CASSSETTGGAFF. In DNA, the CDR3 is TGTGCCAGCAGTTCCGAGACAACGGGGGGAGCTTTCTTT.

This clonotype occurred many times. The chain has TRBV7-8 and TRBJ2-5, with D uncertain. This CDR3 is built from 14 residues. In germline, CDR1 is SGHVS, CDR2 FQNEAQ. V was clipped by 4 bases and J by 7 bases, with 16 bases between them. DNA of the CDR3: TGTGCCAGCAGCTCCGACGACCGGTCGGGGACCCAGTACTTC. Translated: CASSSDDRSGTQYF.

Many counts were recorded for this clonotype. The chain combines TRBV15 with TRBJ2-1, with TRBD1 matching over 8 bases. CDR1 and CDR2 from the germline V gene are LNHNV and YYDKDF (reference sequence). The CDR3 runs to 15 residues. Losses at the gene ends were 0 bases for V and 10 bases for J; bases not matched to a gene: 8. CDR3 nucleotides: TGTGCCACCAGCAGAGATCACGCAGGGGGCAACGAGCAGTTCTTC. Its translation: CATSRDHAGGNEQFF.

In its sample, this clonotype was seen many times. The chain employs TRBV4-1 and TRBJ2-6, with 8 bases that match TRBD1. The CDR3 sequence is 19 residues long. Germline assignment: CDR1 MGHRA and CDR2 YSYEKL. V dropped 2 bases and J dropped 0; count of bases not matched to a gene: 9. CDR3 loop: CASSQLRTGMLSGANVLTF. CDR3 sequence (DNA): TGCGCCAGCAGCCAATTAAGGACAGGGATGCTCTCTGGGGCCAACGTCCTGACTTTC.

This clonotype was seen ten or more times. The V call is TRBV4-1, the J call TRBJ1-5, with D possibly matching TRBD1 (5 bases). The CDR3 sequence is 16 residues long. Trimming took 0 bases from V and 4 from J, leaving 13 bases between them. Germline values: CDR1 MGHRA, CDR2 YSYEKL. The CDR3 sequence: CASSQEPGEGNQPQHF. The CDR3 DNA sequence: TGCGCCAGCAGCCAAGAGCCGGGAGAGGGGAATCAGCCCCAGCATTTT.

This clonotype was counted ten times or more. The chain has TRBV7-2 and TRBJ2-1; the match to TRBD2 covers 9 bases. The V segment lost 3 bases and the J segment 5 bases; nucleotides outside the gene matches: 5. This CDR3 is 15 amino acids long. Germline loops: CDR1 SGHTA, CDR2 FQGNSA. Here the CDR3 reads CASSFSTSGNNEQFF. The CDR3 bases are TGTGCCAGCAGCTTTTCGACTAGCGGAAACAATGAGCAGTTCTTC.

This clonotype has ten or more counts. The chain combines TRBV20-1 with TRBJ2-7, with D perhaps TRBD1 (6 bases). The ends were cut back, 5 bases at V and 1 base at J, with 18 bases in the middle. This CDR3 is 15 amino acids long. Germline V gene lookup returns CDR1 DFQATT and CDR2 SNEGSKA (reference sequence). DNA for the CDR3: TGCAGTGCTCTGATTCCCCTGGGACATTCCTACGAGCAGTACTTC. It yields the protein CSALIPLGHSYEQYF.

This clonotype has a count of ten or more. The chain carries TRBV10-3 and TRBJ2-7, with D unclear. V was shortened by 2 bases and J by 2 bases, with 10 bases between the two germline ends. CDR3 length: 14 amino acids. Looked up from germline, CDR1 is ENHRY and CDR2 is SYGVKD. Here the CDR3 reads CAISERPDAYEQYF. CDR3 bases: TGTGCCATCAGTGAGAGGCCGGACGCCTACGAGCAGTACTTC.

This clonotype came up many times. The rearrangement uses TRBV27 and TRBJ2-2; D is perhaps TRBD1 (7 bases). CDR3 length: 16 amino acids. The V end was cut by 4 bases, the J end by 7 bases, with 19 bases between. Germline V gives CDR1 MNHEY, CDR2 SMNVEV (reference sequence). CDR3 sequence: CASSSIRGAFDGELFF. In DNA, the CDR3 is TGTGCCAGCAGTTCAATCAGGGGGGCCTTTGACGGGGAGCTGTTTTTT.

This clonotype was recorded at least ten times. The V gene is TRBV6-2 or TRBV6-3, the J gene TRBJ2-1; 11 positions match TRBD2. Germline trimming cut 8 bases from V and 8 bases from J; bases unmatched to any gene: 11. Per the germline V gene, CDR1 is MNHEY and CDR2 is SVGEGT. The CDR3 extends over 15 amino acids. CDR3 amino acids: CASFSVPLAGDEQFF. The CDR3 DNA follows: TGTGCCAGCTTTTCCGTCCCACTAGCGGGAGATGAGCAGTTCTTC.

This clonotype was seen ten or more times. Because the CDR3 is missing its conserved closing phenylalanine or tryptophan, this is likely a read error. The limits of the CDR3 on the DNA are not certain, so only TCRdb's listed CDR3 is given. J is TRBJ1-2 and V is TRBV2; TRBD1 is taken as the D call from the table, unchecked against the DNA. The CDR3 is 11 residues long, counting both termini. Germline values: CDR1 SNHLY, CDR2 FYNNEI. The CDR3 spells CASSGQVILYI.

This clonotype was counted at least ten times. The rearrangement uses TRBV20-1 and TRBJ2-7; 9 positions match TRBD2. Germline V CDR1 and CDR2: DFQATT, SNEGSKA (reference sequence). Trimming cost V 5 bases and J 4 bases; bases outside gene matches: 18. This CDR3 comprises 17 residues. The CDR3 sequence is CSALRTEAGTSLYEQYF. Here the CDR3 DNA reads TGCAGTGCTTTGAGGACGGAGGCCGGGACTAGCTTGTACGAGCAGTACTTC.

Ten or more counts support this clonotype. The rearrangement joins TRBV7-9 to TRBJ2-3, with D uncertain. V lost 1 base, J lost 4 bases, and 3 bases lay in between. Looked up from germline, CDR1 is SEHNR and CDR2 is FQNEAQ (reference sequence). This CDR3 comprises 12 residues. The CDR3 region is CASSLDSDTQYF. The CDR3 region has the DNA TGTGCCAGCAGCTTAGATTCAGATACGCAGTATTTT.

This clonotype was found many times. This chain uses TRBV20-1 with TRBJ2-1; 9 nucleotides match TRBD2. V shed 4 bases, J shed 9 bases, and the junction held 7 bases outside the gene matches. The CDR3 consists of 13 residues. Germline CDR1 is DFQATT and CDR2 is SNEGSKA (reference sequence). CDR3 nucleotides: TGCAGTGCTAAAAGCGGGGGGCCGTTTGAGCAGTTCTTC. It specifies CSAKSGGPFEQFF.

Concerning this clonotype itself: A read error may explain this, as a much larger clone is one base away. The rearrangement uses TRBV11-2 and TRBJ2-1, with a possible D match to TRBD2 (5 bases). From germline, CDR1 is SGHAT and CDR2 FQNNGV. This CDR3 has 8 amino acids. The CDR3 DNA reads TGTGCCAGCAGAATTCCGGGGTTC. Translation gives CASRIPGF.

The V and J genes are TRBV7-2 and TRBJ2-2, with 11 bases lining up with TRBD2. Germline-derived CDR1 and CDR2 are SGHTA and FQGNSA. The length of the CDR3 is 14 residues. The junction had 1 base not matched to a gene; V was cut back by 5 bases and J by 5 bases. CDR3 coding DNA: TGTGCCAGCAGCCCTAGCGGGGGGACCGGGGAGCTGTTTTTT. As protein: CASSPSGGTGELFF.

This clonotype was seen only once. The genes are TRBV3-1 and TRBJ2-5, with TRBD2 matching 13 bases. The V and J ends lost 0 bases and 3 bases, in that order; junction bases with no gene match: 4. This CDR3 is 17 amino acids long. Per the germline V gene, CDR1 is LGHDT and CDR2 is YNNKEL (reference sequence). Here the CDR3 DNA reads TGTGCCAGCAGCCAAGATCTAACTAGCGGGAGGGAAGAGACCCAGTACTTC. Its translation: CASSQDLTSGREETQYF.

In its sample, this clonotype was seen many times. V is TRBV25-1 and J is TRBJ2-5; 12 nucleotides agree with TRBD2. CDR3 size: 16 residues. Looked up from germline, CDR1 is MGHDK and CDR2 is SYGVNS. Trimming took 8 bases from V and 4 from J; bases not matched to a gene: 11. CDR3 coding DNA: TGTGCCAGCGGTAAACTAGCGGGGGGAACCCCAGAGACCCAGTACTTC. As protein: CASGKLAGGTPETQYF.

CDR3: CASGTGPDTQYF. For the CDR3, the DNA is TGTGCTAGTGGAACAGGGCCAGATACGCAGTATTTT. The genes are TRBV12-5 and TRBJ2-3; possible D gene TRBD1, 6 bases. Germline V CDR1 and CDR2: LGHNT, FRNRAP. This CDR3 spans 12 amino acids. Between the trimmed V and J ends, which lost 6 bases and 4 bases, there was a span of 8 bases.

This clonotype was seen at least ten times. The V and J genes are TRBV20-1 and TRBJ2-7; 10 nucleotides align to TRBD1. The germline CDR1 and CDR2 sequences are DFQATT and SNEGSKA (reference sequence). V trimming: 4 bases; J trimming: 6 bases; junction bases outside the gene matches: 9. The CDR3 is 14 residues long. The DNA of the CDR3 is TGCAGTGCTAAGCTCGGGACAGGGGTGGGCGAGCAGTACTTC. This codes for CSAKLGTGVGEQYF.